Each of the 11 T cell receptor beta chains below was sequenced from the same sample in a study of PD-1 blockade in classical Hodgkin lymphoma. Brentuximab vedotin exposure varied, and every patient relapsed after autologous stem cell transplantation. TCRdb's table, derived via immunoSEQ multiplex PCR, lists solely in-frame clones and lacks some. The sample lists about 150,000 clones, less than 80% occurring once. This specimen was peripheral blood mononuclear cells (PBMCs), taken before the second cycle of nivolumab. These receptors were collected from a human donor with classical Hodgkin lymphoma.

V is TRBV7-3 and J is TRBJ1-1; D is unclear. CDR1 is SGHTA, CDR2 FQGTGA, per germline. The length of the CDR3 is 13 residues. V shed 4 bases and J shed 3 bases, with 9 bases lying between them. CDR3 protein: CASSSDTYTEAFF. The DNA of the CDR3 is TGTGCCAGCAGCTCCGACACTTACACTGAAGCTTTCTTT.

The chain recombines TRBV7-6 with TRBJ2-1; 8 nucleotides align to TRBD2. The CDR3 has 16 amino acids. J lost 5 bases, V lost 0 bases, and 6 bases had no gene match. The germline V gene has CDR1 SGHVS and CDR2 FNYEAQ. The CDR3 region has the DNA TGTGCCAGCAGCTTAGCCGTCGCGGGGGGAAACAATGAGCAGTTCTTC. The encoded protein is CASSLAVAGGNNEQFF.

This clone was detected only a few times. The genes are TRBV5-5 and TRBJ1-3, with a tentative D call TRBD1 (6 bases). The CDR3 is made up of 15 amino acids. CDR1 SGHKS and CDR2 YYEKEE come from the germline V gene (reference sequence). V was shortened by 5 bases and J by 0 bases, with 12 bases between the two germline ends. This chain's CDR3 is CASSRGTYSGNTIYF. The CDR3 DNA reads TGTGCCAGCAGTAGGGGGACTTACTCTGGAAACACCATATATTTT.

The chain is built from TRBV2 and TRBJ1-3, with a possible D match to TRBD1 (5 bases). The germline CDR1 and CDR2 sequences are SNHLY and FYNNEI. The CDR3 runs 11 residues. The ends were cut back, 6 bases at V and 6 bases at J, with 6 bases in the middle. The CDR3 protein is CASRGLNTIYF. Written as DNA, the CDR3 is TGTGCCAGCAGGGGGCTAAACACCATATATTTT. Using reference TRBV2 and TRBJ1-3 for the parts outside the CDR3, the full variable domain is EPEVTQTPSHQVTQMGQEVILRCVPISNHLYFYWYRQILGQKVEFLVSFYNNEISEKSEIFDDQFSVERPDGSNFTLKIRSTKLEDSAMYFCASRGLNTIYFGEGSWLTVV.

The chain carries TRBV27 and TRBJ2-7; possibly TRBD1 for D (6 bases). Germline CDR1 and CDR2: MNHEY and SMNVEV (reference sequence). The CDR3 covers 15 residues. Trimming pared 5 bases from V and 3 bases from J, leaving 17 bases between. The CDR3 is CASSPNGGGIYEQYF. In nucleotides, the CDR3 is TGTGCCAGCAGTCCAAATGGTGGGGGCATCTACGAGCAGTACTTC.

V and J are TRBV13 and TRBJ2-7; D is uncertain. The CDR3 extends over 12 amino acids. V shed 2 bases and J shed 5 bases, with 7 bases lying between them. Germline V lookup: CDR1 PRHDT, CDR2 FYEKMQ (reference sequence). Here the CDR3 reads CASSLRSNEQYF. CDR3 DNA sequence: TGTGCCAGCAGCTTACGGTCGAACGAGCAGTACTTC.

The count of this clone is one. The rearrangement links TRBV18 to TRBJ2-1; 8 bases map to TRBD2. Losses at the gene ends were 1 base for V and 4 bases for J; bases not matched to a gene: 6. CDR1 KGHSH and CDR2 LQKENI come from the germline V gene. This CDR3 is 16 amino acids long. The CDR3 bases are TGTGCCAGCTCACCACAAGAATTAGCGGGGTACAATGAGCAGTTCTTC. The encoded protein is CASSPQELAGYNEQFF.

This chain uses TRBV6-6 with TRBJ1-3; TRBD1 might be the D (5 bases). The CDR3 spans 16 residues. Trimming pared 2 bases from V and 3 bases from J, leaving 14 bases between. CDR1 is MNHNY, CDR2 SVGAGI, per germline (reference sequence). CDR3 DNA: TGTGCCAGCAGTTACGCTCCGGGGGTAAATGGAAACACCATATATTTT. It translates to CASSYAPGVNGNTIYF.

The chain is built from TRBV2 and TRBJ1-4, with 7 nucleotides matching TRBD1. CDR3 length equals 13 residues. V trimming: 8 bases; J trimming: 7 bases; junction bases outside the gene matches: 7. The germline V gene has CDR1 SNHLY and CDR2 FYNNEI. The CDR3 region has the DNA TGTGCCAGCCAAGCACAGGGGAGTGAAAAACTGTTTTTT. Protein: CASQAQGSEKLFF.

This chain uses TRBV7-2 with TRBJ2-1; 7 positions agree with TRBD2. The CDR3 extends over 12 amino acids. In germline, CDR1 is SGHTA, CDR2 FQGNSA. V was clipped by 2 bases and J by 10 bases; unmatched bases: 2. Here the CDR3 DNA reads TGTGCCAGCAGCTTAAGGACTAGGGAGCAGTTCTTC. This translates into CASSLRTREQFF.

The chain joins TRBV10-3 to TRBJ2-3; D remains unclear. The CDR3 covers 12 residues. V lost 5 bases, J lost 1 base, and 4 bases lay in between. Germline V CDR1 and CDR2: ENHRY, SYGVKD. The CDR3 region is CAISLGTDTQYF. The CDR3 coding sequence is TGTGCCATCAGTCTCGGCACAGATACGCAGTATTTT.